This TCR beta chain was sequenced for a study of CD8+CD57+ T cells in acquired aplastic anemia. Study background: Sorted CD4+ and CD8+ cells gave an average of approximately 3.4 ug of DNA. The study obtained 11 million or so reads on average for CD4+ cells from healthy donors.

This clonotype showed up just a few times. Its matching antigen is unknown. Germline CDR1 and CDR2: KGHDR and SFDVKD. The V and J ends lost 4 bases and 9 bases, in that order; junction bases with no gene match: 5. This CDR3 comprises 14 residues. Overall study findings and caveats: Controls did not differ significantly from patients in CD8+ Simpson's diversity.

It was genomic DNA that served as the template for profiling TCR beta VDJ and CDR3. TCRdb processed the reads anew with MiXCR; each CDR3 protein has one entry. Among 150,000 to 200,000 distinct CDR3 sequences listed, around half were seen once. Sequencing was performed on sorted CD4+, CD8+, or CD8+CD57+ T cells (not recorded which) from PBMCs. This clonotype originated in a human donor in good health. V is TRBV24-1 and J is TRBJ1-6; TRBD1 matches 7 bases. CDR3 in DNA: TGTGCCACCAGTGAGACAGGGAGAGCTTCACCCCTCCACTTT. It specifies CATSETGRASPLHF.